The sequence of this T cell receptor (beta chain) was determined in a study of cytomegalovirus exposure and HLA in healthy donors. Study conclusions and caveats: Most CMV-associated TCR beta chains were later found to appear HLA-restricted. It was only CMV serostatus that was available as immune exposure information.

To note about this clone: Its antigen is as yet unknown.

Trimming took 3 bases from V and 8 from J; bases not matched to a gene: 10. This CDR3 spans 16 amino acids. Per germline, CDR1 MNHEY and CDR2 SVGAGI. This PCR relied on a set of 60 Vbeta primers and 13 Jbeta primers. The assay was immunoSEQ multiplex PCR, and TCRdb's table has in-frame clones only and misses some. The sample has around 190,000 clones, roughly 80% seen once. The TCR sequence derives from a woman aged 45-59 years in good health and CMV-seronegative. The chain has TRBV6-5 and TRBJ2-1, with 10 positions matching TRBD1. Sequences were obtained from PBMCs. The CDR3 DNA reads TGTGCCAGCAGTTATGACAGGGGGCCTACTCTCCATGAGCAGTTCTTC. Protein sequence: CASSYDRGPTLHEQFF.